A selection of T cell receptor beta chains follows, all from one sample in a study of human T cells and chemical hapten exposure. In TCRdb, the RACE reads were re-called with MiXCR into one record per CDR3 protein. The table has more than 35,000 distinct CDR3 sequences, around 6.8% seen once. This specimen consisted of whole blood, obtained in connection with sensitization to the hapten diphenylcyclopropenone (DPC). The receptors stem from a woman in her 30s with alopecia areata. Some clones in this sample may be carry-over from other donors' samples. Each CDR3 is given with its conserved first and last residue. The order of the fields is D gene, V gene, J gene, clone size, CDR3 protein, CDR3 DNA. The D gene is left open where the match is weak. A clone size is listed for some rows: how often the clone was seen (once, few, many), or a class if it is expanded.

D: TRBD1; V: TRBV24-1; J: TRBJ1-2; size: NA; CDR3: CATPPPGQGYNGYTF; DNA: TGTGCCACCCCTCCCCCGGGACAGGGTTACAATGGCTACACCTTC
D: NA; V: TRBV12-3/TRBV12-4; J: TRBJ2-5; size: NA; CDR3: CASRNGDLGTQYF; DNA: TGTGCCAGCAGGAACGGGGACCTAGGAACCCAGTACTTC
D: NA; V: TRBV28; J: TRBJ1-2; size: NA; CDR3: CASSWRMGDYGYTF; DNA: TGTGCCAGCAGTTGGAGGATGGGGGACTATGGCTACACCTTC
D: NA; V: TRBV7-6; J: TRBJ1-5; size: many; CDR3: CASRPTPQEGQPQHF; DNA: TGTGCCAGCAGGCCGACTCCCCAAGAAGGTCAGCCCCAGCATTTT
D: NA; V: TRBV7-2; J: TRBJ1-4; size: many; CDR3: CASSLDGVNEKLFF; DNA: TGTGCCAGCAGCTTAGATGGGGTAAATGAAAAACTGTTTTTT
D: NA; V: TRBV6-2/TRBV6-3; J: TRBJ1-2; size: few; CDR3: CASSLGTYGYTF; DNA: TGTGCCAGCAGTTTAGGGACCTATGGCTACACCTTC
D: NA; V: TRBV6-2/TRBV6-3; J: TRBJ2-1; size: NA; CDR3: CASTPTTSGVNEQFF; DNA: TGTGCCAGCACCCCGACTACCTCTGGGGTGAATGAGCAGTTCTTC
D: NA; V: TRBV6-1; J: TRBJ2-3; size: NA; CDR3: CASSLGGGRRKDTQYF; DNA: TGTGCCAGCAGCCTAGGTGGGGGCAGAAGGAAAGATACGCAGTATTTT
D: NA; V: TRBV12-3/TRBV12-4; J: TRBJ1-1; size: many; CDR3: CASSFGGNTEAFF; DNA: TGTGCCAGCAGTTTTGGAGGGAACACTGAAGCTTTCTTT
D: TRBD1; V: TRBV29-1; J: TRBJ2-1; size: many; CDR3: CSVEGRDRGGEQFF; DNA: TGCAGCGTTGAAGGACGGGACAGGGGTGGAGAGCAGTTCTTC
D: TRBD1; V: TRBV4-3; J: TRBJ2-7; size: NA; CDR3: CASSQRQGYEQYF; DNA: TGCGCCAGCAGCCAACGACAGGGCTACGAGCAGTACTTC
D: NA; V: TRBV12-3/TRBV12-4; J: TRBJ1-5; size: few; CDR3: CASSRGARAQHF; DNA: TGTGCCAGCAGTCGGGGGGCGAGGGCCCAGCATTTT
D: NA; V: TRBV28; J: TRBJ1-1; size: many; CDR3: CASSRTGTGSTEAFF; DNA: TGTGCCAGCAGCCGAACGGGGACCGGCAGCACTGAAGCTTTCTTT
D: NA; V: TRBV5-1; J: TRBJ2-7; size: many; CDR3: CASSLGGDSYEQYF; DNA: TGCGCCAGCAGCTTAGGGGGGGACTCCTACGAGCAGTACTTC
D: NA; V: TRBV12-3/TRBV12-4; J: TRBJ2-2; size: NA; CDR3: CASSSGPLKDTGELFF; DNA: TGTGCCAGCAGTTCCGGGCCTCTAAAGGATACCGGGGAGCTGTTTTTT
D: NA; V: TRBV29-1; J: TRBJ1-2; size: many; CDR3: CSVGDGYTF; DNA: TGCAGCGTTGGGGATGGCTACACCTTC
D: TRBD2; V: TRBV23-1; J: TRBJ2-2; size: many; CDR3: CASSHLTPGLAGAREVTGELFF; DNA: TGCGCCAGCAGTCACCTCACTCCAGGACTAGCGGGAGCACGCGAGGTCACCGGGGAGCTGTTTTTT
D: NA; V: TRBV20-1; J: TRBJ2-7; size: few; CDR3: CSASVSGRGYEQYF; DNA: TGCAGTGCTAGCGTTTCAGGGAGGGGGTACGAGCAGTACTTC
D: TRBD1; V: TRBV6-6; J: TRBJ2-7; size: many; CDR3: CASSYTGQVGEQYF; DNA: TGTGCCAGCAGTTACACAGGACAGGTCGGCGAGCAGTACTTC
D: TRBD1; V: TRBV12-3/TRBV12-4; J: TRBJ2-1; size: many; CDR3: CASRTGQGNEQFF; DNA: TGTGCCAGCAGAACGGGACAGGGCAATGAGCAGTTCTTC
D: NA; V: TRBV6-2/TRBV6-3; J: TRBJ1-2; size: many; CDR3: CASRPTGPYGYTF; DNA: TGTGCCAGCAGACCTACAGGTCCCTATGGCTACACCTTC
D: NA; V: TRBV7-2; J: TRBJ1-5; size: few; CDR3: CASSFSWGGNQPQHF; DNA: TGTGCCAGCAGCTTCTCATGGGGTGGCAATCAGCCCCAGCATTTT
D: NA; V: TRBV29-1; J: TRBJ2-1; size: few; CDR3: CSVADSFYNEQFF; DNA: TGCAGCGTTGCAGACAGTTTCTACAATGAGCAGTTCTTC
D: NA; V: TRBV20-1; J: TRBJ2-5; size: many; CDR3: CSASGDGARETQYF; DNA: TGCAGTGCCTCAGGGGACGGGGCGAGAGAGACCCAGTACTTC
D: TRBD1; V: TRBV12-3/TRBV12-4; J: TRBJ2-7; size: NA; CDR3: CASRGTGYGEQYF; DNA: TGTGCCAGCAGGGGGACAGGGTATGGCGAGCAGTACTTC
D: TRBD2; V: TRBV20-1; J: TRBJ2-7; size: many; CDR3: CSAPWGGLADPYEQYF; DNA: TGCAGTGCCCCCTGGGGTGGACTAGCGGATCCCTACGAGCAGTACTTC
D: NA; V: TRBV6-2/TRBV6-3; J: TRBJ2-7; size: NA; CDR3: CASSYGQGWEQYF; DNA: TGTGCCAGCAGTTACGGCCAGGGGTGGGAGCAGTACTTC
D: NA; V: TRBV12-3/TRBV12-4; J: TRBJ2-7; size: many; CDR3: CASSTAYEQYF; DNA: TGTGCCAGCAGTACCGCCTACGAGCAGTACTTC
D: NA; V: TRBV28; J: TRBJ1-2; size: few; CDR3: CASRGGEGYGYTF; DNA: TGTGCCAGCAGGGGAGGGGAGGGCTATGGCTACACCTTC
D: NA; V: TRBV28; J: TRBJ2-3; size: many; CDR3: CASSLDSSTDTQYF; DNA: TGTGCCAGCAGTTTAGACAGTAGCACAGATACGCAGTATTTT
D: NA; V: TRBV20-1; J: TRBJ1-2; size: few; CDR3: CSARDTDSNYGYTF; DNA: TGCAGTGCTAGAGATACGGACAGTAACTATGGCTACACCTTC
D: NA; V: TRBV30; J: TRBJ2-5; size: many; CDR3: CAWTRGRGQETQYF; DNA: TGTGCCTGGACGCGGGGACGAGGACAAGAGACCCAGTACTTC
D: NA; V: TRBV7-2; J: TRBJ2-6; size: NA; CDR3: CASSLAHPGANVLTF; DNA: TGTGCCAGCAGCTTAGCGCACCCTGGGGCCAACGTCCTGACTTTC
D: NA; V: TRBV7-2; J: TRBJ2-3; size: many; CDR3: CASSLVFAFSTDTQYF; DNA: TGTGCCAGCAGCTTAGTCTTCGCCTTTAGCACAGATACGCAGTATTTT
D: NA; V: TRBV6-1; J: TRBJ1-6; size: NA; CDR3: CASSEQGTANSPLHF; DNA: TGTGCCAGCAGTGAACAAGGGACGGCCAATTCACCCCTCCACTTT
D: TRBD1; V: TRBV20-1; J: TRBJ1-6; size: few; CDR3: CSARDPGQGSGSSPLHF; DNA: TGCAGTGCTAGAGATCCCGGACAGGGGAGTGGTAGTTCACCCCTCCACTTT
D: NA; V: TRBV29-1; J: TRBJ1-4; size: NA; CDR3: CSVGVPTNEKLFF; DNA: TGCAGCGTTGGGGTCCCAACTAATGAAAAACTGTTTTTT